The 17 T cell receptor beta chains presented below share a single source sample, sequenced in a study of T-cell reconstitution after alpha-beta-depleted transplantation in children. Construction of the TCRbeta library involved unique molecular identifiers. One entry per CDR3 protein, called by TCRdb with MiXCR from the PCR reads. This sample carries about 200,000 distinct CDR3 sequences, approximately 7% of them seen once, and the ten largest clones take 5.5%. Sequenced here: PBMCs, sampled before TCRalphabeta/CD19-depleted stem cell transplant. The origin of the receptors is a boy under 10 years old with acute lymphoblastic leukemia, due to receive a stem cell transplant.

As for this clonotype: It may be a read error: a sequence one base away is much more abundant. The rearrangement links TRBV10-3 to TRBJ2-5; 7 positions match TRBD2. The CDR3 extends over 12 amino acids. Per germline, CDR1 ENHRY and CDR2 SYGVKD. The CDR3 nucleotides read TGTGCCATCAGTGACACTAGCGCCCCTCCGATCTTC. This encodes CAISDTSAPPIF.

This rearrangement joins TRBV4-2 to TRBJ1-3; D unclear. Trimming took off 0 bases at V and 7 bases at J, with 13 bases between the two ends. CDR3 size: 15 residues. Germline assignment: CDR1 LGHNA and CDR2 YNFKEQ. CDR3 sequence (DNA): TGTGCCAGCAGCCAAGATGCGGACCTCCGGAACACCATATATTTT. It is translated as CASSQDADLRNTIYF.

In this sample, this clonotype turned up many times. V gene TRBV7-2 combines with J gene TRBJ2-1; 7 nucleotides agree with TRBD1. V was clipped by 6 bases and J by 0 bases; unmatched bases: 8. Germline CDR1 is SGHTA and CDR2 is FQGNSA. The CDR3 has 16 amino acids. The CDR3 loop reads CASSYSTGVSYNEQFF. The CDR3 DNA follows: TGTGCCAGCAGTTATAGCACAGGGGTCTCCTACAATGAGCAGTTCTTC.

This clonotype has just a few counts. V is TRBV18 and J is TRBJ2-1; D is ambiguous. Germline V lookup: CDR1 KGHSH, CDR2 LQKENI. This CDR3 region has 12 residues. Trimming took 3 bases from V and 8 from J, leaving 8 bases between them. The CDR3 loop is CASSPLRDEQFF. CDR3 coding DNA: TGTGCCAGCTCACCTTTACGGGATGAGCAGTTCTTC.

This clonotype was counted ten times or more. V gene TRBV10-3 combines with J gene TRBJ2-2; D unresolved. V lost 3 bases to trimming and J lost 6 bases, with 8 bases between them. This CDR3 is built from 13 residues. Germline assignment: CDR1 ENHRY and CDR2 SYGVKD. CDR3 residues: CAISDKAPGELFF. The CDR3 region has the DNA TGTGCCATCAGTGATAAAGCGCCCGGGGAGCTGTTTTTT.

This clonotype was picked up many times. The chain is built from TRBV10-1 and TRBJ1-1, with D tentatively TRBD1 (6 bases). Per germline, CDR1 WNHNN and CDR2 SYGVQD (reference sequence). V lost 0 bases and J 1 base, leaving 15 bases between the germline ends. This CDR3 has 17 amino acids. This chain's CDR3 is CASSESTWEGENTEAFF. The CDR3 DNA follows: TGCGCCAGCAGTGAGTCGACGTGGGAGGGGGAGAACACTGAAGCTTTCTTT.

In its sample, this clonotype was seen many times. The chain is built from TRBV29-1 and TRBJ2-2, with 13 nucleotides matching TRBD2. Trimming removed 8 bases from V and 5 bases from J; junction bases left unmatched: 11. CDR1 and CDR2 from the germline V gene are SQVTM and ANQGSEA. The CDR3 sequence is 16 residues long. The CDR3 loop is CSCRTSGSVKTGELFF. The CDR3 region has the DNA TGCAGCTGCCGGACTAGCGGGAGCGTGAAGACCGGGGAGCTGTTTTTT.

Ten or more counts support this clonotype. The CDR3 region is CASSQGNRALNEKLFF. The CDR3 DNA follows: TGTGCCAGCAGCCAAGGAAACAGGGCGCTCAATGAAAAACTGTTTTTT. The chain joins TRBV4-2 to TRBJ1-4; TRBD1 might be the D (6 bases). V lost 1 base and J 5 bases, leaving 14 bases between the germline ends. This CDR3 contains 16 residues. Germline V gives CDR1 LGHNA, CDR2 YNFKEQ.

In its sample, this clonotype was seen many times. This rearrangement joins TRBV4-1 to TRBJ2-2; D possibly corresponds to TRBD2 (5 bases). This CDR3 has 16 residues. Per the germline V gene, CDR1 is MGHRA and CDR2 is YSYEKL. V shed 0 bases and J shed 3 bases, with 11 bases lying between them. The CDR3 here is CASSQDHWRDTGELFF. The CDR3, as DNA: TGCGCCAGCAGCCAAGATCACTGGCGGGACACCGGGGAGCTGTTTTTT.

The gene calls are TRBV3-1 and TRBJ2-1; D not resolved. V lost 3 bases and J lost 13, with 19 bases in between. CDR1 and CDR2 (germline): LGHDT, YNNKEL (reference sequence). The CDR3 spans 14 residues. The CDR3 here is CASSQGRSTRVQFF. CDR3 DNA: TGTGCCAGCAGCCAGGGTAGATCCACTCGCGTTCAGTTCTTC.

At least ten counts were recorded for this clonotype. The chain links TRBV12-3 or TRBV12-4 to TRBJ2-7, with 8 nucleotides matching TRBD2. V trimming: 11 bases; J trimming: 4 bases; junction bases outside the gene matches: 13. The CDR3 runs to 14 residues. The CDR3 DNA reads as TGTGCCTCTGCCGGGAGGGAATCGTTATACGAGCAGTACTTC. This codes for CASAGRESLYEQYF.

Ten or more counts support this clonotype. The chain carries TRBV7-2 and TRBJ2-1; the D gene could be TRBD1 or TRBD2 (6 bases each). The CDR3 loop spans 15 amino acids. Trimming removed 1 base at V and 8 bases at J, with 15 bases between. Germline V CDR1 and CDR2: SGHTA, FQGNSA. Here the CDR3 reads CASSLGGASSHEQFF. DNA of the CDR3: TGTGCCAGCAGCTTAGGGGGGGCTAGTTCACATGAGCAGTTCTTC. Full variable domain (rest looked up from reference TRBV7-2 and TRBJ2-1): GAGVSQSPSNKVTEKGKDVELRCDPISGHTALYWYRQSLGQGLEFLIYFQGNSAPDKSGLPSDRFSAERTGGSVSTLTIQRTQQEDSAVYLCASSLGGASSHEQFFGPGTRLTVL.

This clonotype was counted at least ten times. The chain combines TRBV25-1 with TRBJ2-3; unclear D gene. There are 13 residues in the CDR3. Germline V gene lookup returns CDR1 MGHDK and CDR2 SYGVNS. Deletions cut 4 bases from V and 2 bases from J, with 7 bases between. The CDR3 sequence: CASSGTYTDTQYF. The DNA for the CDR3 is TGTGCCAGCAGTGGGACCTACACAGATACGCAGTATTTT. The entire variable domain, with the rest obtained from reference TRBV25-1 and TRBJ2-3, is as follows: EADIYQTPRYLVIGTGKKITLECSQTMGHDKMYWYQQDPGMELHLIHYSYGVNSTEKGDLSSESTVSRIRTEHFPLTLESARPSHTSQYLCASSGTYTDTQYFGPGTRLTVL.

Here the CDR3 reads CAISESSRDRLDYEWTF. The CDR3 region has the DNA TGTGCCATCAGTGAGTCGAGTCGGGACAGGCTGGACTATGAATGGACCTTC. The rearrangement joins TRBV10-3 to TRBJ1-2, with 8 nucleotides matching TRBD1. CDR1 is ENHRY, CDR2 SYGVKD, per germline. The CDR3 consists of 17 residues. Unmatched junction bases numbered 20, after V lost 0 bases and J lost 14 bases.

This clonotype was picked up a small number of times. Compared with germline, one end of the junction differs, possibly owing to a read error. The chain employs TRBV6-2 or TRBV6-3 and TRBJ2-1; D possibly uses TRBD1 or TRBD2 (5 bases each). Germline values: CDR1 MNHEY, CDR2 SVGEGT. The CDR3 is 11 residues long. CDR3 DNA: TGTGCCAGCAGTTCTGTGCGTGAGGGGCTCTTC. Translated: CASSSVREGLF.

This clonotype came up many times. This chain connects TRBV7-2 to TRBJ2-1; D is uncertain. The germline V gene has CDR1 SGHTA and CDR2 FQGNSA. Trimming cost V 0 bases and J 5 bases, with 14 bases left between them. The length of the CDR3 is 16 residues. The CDR3 DNA reads TGTGCCAGCAGCTTAGCTGGCGCAGGTTCCCACAATGAGCAGTTCTTC. It translates to CASSLAGAGSHNEQFF.

The chain combines TRBV5-1 with TRBJ2-1; 11 positions match TRBD2. The CDR3 covers 18 residues. Looked up from germline, CDR1 is SGHRS and CDR2 is YFSETQ. The J segment lost 7 bases and the V segment lost 0 bases, leaving 12 bases of the junction unmatched. CDR3 in DNA: TGCGCCAGCAGCTTGGCCGTTAGCGGGGGGGCCGATGGGAATGAGCAGTTCTTC. The encoded protein is CASSLAVSGGADGNEQFF.